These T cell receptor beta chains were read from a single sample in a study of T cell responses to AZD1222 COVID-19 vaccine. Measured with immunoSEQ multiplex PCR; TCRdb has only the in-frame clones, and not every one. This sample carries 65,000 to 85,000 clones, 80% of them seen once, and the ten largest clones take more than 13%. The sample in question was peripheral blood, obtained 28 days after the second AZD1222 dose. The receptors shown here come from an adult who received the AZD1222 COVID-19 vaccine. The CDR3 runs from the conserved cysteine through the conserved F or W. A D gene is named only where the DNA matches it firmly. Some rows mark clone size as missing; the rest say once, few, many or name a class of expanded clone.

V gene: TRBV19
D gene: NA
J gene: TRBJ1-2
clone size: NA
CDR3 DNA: TGTGCCAGTAGTAGGAGACAGAACTATGGCTACACCTTC
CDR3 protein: CASSRRQNYGYTF

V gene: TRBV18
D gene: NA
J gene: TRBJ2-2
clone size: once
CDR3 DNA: TGTGCCAGCTCCCAAGGTAGTGGACACTCTTACGGGGAGCTGTTTTTT
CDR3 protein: CASSQGSGHSYGELFF

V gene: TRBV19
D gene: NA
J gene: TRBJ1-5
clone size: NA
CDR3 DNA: TGTGCCAGTAGTATGGGCGTCAATAGCAATCAGCCCCAGCATTTT
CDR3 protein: CASSMGVNSNQPQHF

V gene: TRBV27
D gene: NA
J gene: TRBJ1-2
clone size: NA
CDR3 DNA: TGTGCCAGCGGCGCCCTCGGGAGCCAAAACTATGGCTACACCTTC
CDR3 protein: CASGALGSQNYGYTF

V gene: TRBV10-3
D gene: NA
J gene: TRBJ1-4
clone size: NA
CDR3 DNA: TGTGCCATCAGTGACGGACCCAATGAAAAACTGTTTTTT
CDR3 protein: CAISDGPNEKLFF

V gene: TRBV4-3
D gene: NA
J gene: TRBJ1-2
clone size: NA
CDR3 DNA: TGCGCCAGCAGCCAAACCCTCGGCAGGGAAGATGGCTACACCTTC
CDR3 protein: CASSQTLGREDGYTF

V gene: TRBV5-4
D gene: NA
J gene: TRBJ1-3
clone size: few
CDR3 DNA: TGTGCCAGCAGCTTGGCCGGGGGAAACACCATATATTTT
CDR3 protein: CASSLAGGNTIYF

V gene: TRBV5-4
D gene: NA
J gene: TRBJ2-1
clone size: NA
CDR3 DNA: TGTGCCAGCAGCTACGACTCTAATGAGCAGTTCTTC
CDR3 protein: CASSYDSNEQFF

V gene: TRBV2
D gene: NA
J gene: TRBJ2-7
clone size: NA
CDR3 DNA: TGTGCCAGCAGTGTGGAGGGAAACTACGAGCAGTACTTC
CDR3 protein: CASSVEGNYEQYF

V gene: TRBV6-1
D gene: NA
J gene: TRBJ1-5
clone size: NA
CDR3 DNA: TGTGCCAGCAGTGAAGCGCCCCCCGGGAGTCTCAATCAGCCCCAGCATTTT
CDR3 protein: CASSEAPPGSLNQPQHF